This T cell receptor (beta chain) was obtained from a study of T-cell reconstitution after alpha-beta-depleted transplantation in children. The study's findings and limits: High day-60 TCRbeta diversity in some patients came from surviving recipient T cells and thymic progenitors. One year after transplant, T-cell counts and diversity came mostly from newly produced T cells.

This CDR3 region has 14 residues. Germline CDR1 and CDR2: DFQATT and SNEGSKA (reference sequence). The ends lost 5 bases at V and 5 bases at J; junction bases unmatched: 9. This clonotype was seen ten or more times. Antigen specificity is unknown. A TCRbeta library incorporating unique molecular identifiers was prepared. TCRdb independently ran MiXCR on the PCR reads; one entry per CDR3 protein. The table includes 700,000 or so distinct CDR3 sequences, roughly 13% detected once. This receptor was taken from a girl between 2 and 10 years old with congenital amegakaryocytic thrombocytopenia, due to receive a stem cell transplant. Here the sequenced sample was PBMCs, taken before TCRalphabeta/CD19-depleted stem cell transplant. The J gene is TRBJ1-1, the V gene TRBV20-1, with 9 positions matching TRBD1. In nucleotides, the CDR3 is TGCAGTGCTTGGGACAGGGTTTTTCGGACTGAAGCTTTCTTT. Protein product: CSAWDRVFRTEAFF.